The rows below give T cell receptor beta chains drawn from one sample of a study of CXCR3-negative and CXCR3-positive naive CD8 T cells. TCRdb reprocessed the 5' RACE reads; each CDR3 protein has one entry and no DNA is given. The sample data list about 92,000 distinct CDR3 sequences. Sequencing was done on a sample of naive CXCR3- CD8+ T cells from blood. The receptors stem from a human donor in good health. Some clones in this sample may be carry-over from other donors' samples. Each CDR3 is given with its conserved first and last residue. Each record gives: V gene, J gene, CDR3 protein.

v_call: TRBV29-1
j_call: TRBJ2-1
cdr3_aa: CSVRTGGYEQFF

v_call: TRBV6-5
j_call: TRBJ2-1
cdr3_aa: CASTAGMNEQFF

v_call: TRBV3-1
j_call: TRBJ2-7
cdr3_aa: CASSQESPRAFHEQYF

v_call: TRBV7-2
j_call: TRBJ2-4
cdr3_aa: CASSFGGGLNIQYF

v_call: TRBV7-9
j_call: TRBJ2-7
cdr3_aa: CASSPLRETGGLVDEQYF

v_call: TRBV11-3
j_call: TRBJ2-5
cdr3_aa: CASSSFFDNQETQYF

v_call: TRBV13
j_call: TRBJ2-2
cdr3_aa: CASMPLGSGELFF

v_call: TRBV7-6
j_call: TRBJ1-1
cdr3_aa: CASSTLGAVNTEAFF

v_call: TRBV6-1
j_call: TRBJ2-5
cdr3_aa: CASSEGVETQYF

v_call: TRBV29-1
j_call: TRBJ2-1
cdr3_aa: CSVEGLSLAGYNEQFF

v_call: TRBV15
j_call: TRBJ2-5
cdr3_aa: CATSNDGQGYIQETQYF

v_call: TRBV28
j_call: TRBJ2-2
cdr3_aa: CASSFMGAPGTGELFF